The 5 T cell receptor beta chains reported below all come from one sample, sequenced in a study of regulatory T cells in long-lasting Graves disease. Construction of the TCR beta libraries employed iRepertoire HTBI primers in conjunction with Arm-PCR of CDR3 regions. MiXCR, run by TCRdb on the multiplex PCR reads, gives a single entry per CDR3 protein. The profile covers 320,000 or so distinct CDR3 sequences, with 15% to 20% appearing a single time and about 39% taken by the ten largest. Time point indicated: newly diagnosed GD, antithyroid drugs for less than 3 months. The TCR library was prepared using RNA isolated from PBMCs. Material: peripheral blood mononuclear cells (PBMCs), obtained at new diagnosis, from a patient treated with antithyroid drugs. These receptors all stem from a female donor with Graves disease.

CDR3 coding DNA: TGTGCCAGCACCCCAGGGAGGGGCTACGAGCAGTACTTC. Its translation: CASTPGRGYEQYF. J is TRBJ2-7 and V is TRBV7-9; TRBD2 matches 7 bases. The CDR3 spans 13 residues. From germline, CDR1 is SEHNR and CDR2 FQNEAQ (reference sequence). V was pared by 7 bases and J by 3 bases, with 6 bases of the junction left unmatched.

J is TRBJ2-2 and V is TRBV11-2; D not resolved. This CDR3 has 13 residues. The germline V gene encodes CDR1 SGHAT and CDR2 FQNNGV. V lost 5 bases, J lost 4 bases, and 8 bases lay in between. This CDR3 is CASSEIVTGELFF. Here the CDR3 DNA reads TGTGCCAGCAGCGAGATTGTCACCGGGGAGCTGTTTTTT.

The chain is built from TRBV6-9 and TRBJ1-1, with D unclear. Trimming stripped 4 bases from V and 1 base from J, with 4 bases between. The length of the CDR3 is 12 residues. Germline CDR1 MNHGY, CDR2 SVAAGI. CDR3 bases: TGTGCCAGCAGTTGCTCGAACACTGAAGCTTTCTTT. The encoded protein is CASSCSNTEAFF.

This clonotype was picked up many times. The chain recombines TRBV7-9 with TRBJ1-2, with a tentative D call TRBD1 (5 bases). The CDR3 has 13 residues. Germline CDR1 SEHNR, CDR2 FQNEAQ (reference sequence). Trimming took 5 bases from V and 6 from J, leaving 13 bases between them. The CDR3 DNA follows: TGTGCCAGCAGCCGACAGACAGCTGATGGCTACACCTTC. Translating gives CASSRQTADGYTF.

V usage is TRBV6-5 and J usage is TRBJ2-3; 8 positions agree with TRBD2. The CDR3 has 16 amino acids. Looked up from germline, CDR1 is MNHEY and CDR2 is SVGAGI. The trim removed 3 bases at V and 0 bases at J, leaving 5 bases unmatched. This CDR3 is CASSYMASGSTDTQYF. In DNA, the CDR3 is TGTGCCAGCAGTTATATGGCTAGCGGGAGCACAGATACGCAGTATTTT.